Listed here are 22 T cell receptor beta chains from one sample, sequenced in a study of T cell repertoires in cytomegalovirus infection. TCRdb called the reads again in MiXCR, with one record for every CDR3 protein. The table has around 310,000 distinct CDR3 sequences, almost 30% seen once. Their target antigens are unknown. The starting material was cultured PBMCs, obtained from culture after CMV antigen stimulation. Source of these receptors: a human donor in good health (CMV status not recorded). Some clones in this sample may be carry-over from other donors' samples.

The rearrangement joins TRBV7-9 to TRBJ2-1; tentatively, D is TRBD2 (6 bases). V was cut by 7 bases and J by 1 base, with 14 bases left in between. Germline V gives CDR1 SEHNR, CDR2 FQNEAQ (reference sequence). The CDR3 extends over 15 amino acids. CDR3 nucleotides: TGTGCCAGCATCCCTTTAGCGGATTCCTACAATGAGCAGTTCTTC. Its protein product is CASIPLADSYNEQFF.

This clonotype was seen a few times. This rearrangement joins TRBV12-3 or TRBV12-4 to TRBJ2-5, with 8 bases fitting TRBD2. This CDR3 comprises 13 residues. Unmatched junction bases numbered 3, after V lost 4 bases and J lost 5 bases. The CDR3 coding sequence is TGTGCCAGCAGTTACGGCGGGAGGGAGACCCAGTACTTC. Encoded protein: CASSYGGRETQYF.

This clonotype was seen a few times. The CDR3 DNA follows: TGCGCCAGCAGCTTGATGACAGGAGGGAGAACTGAAGCTTTCTTT. It is translated as CASSLMTGGRTEAFF. The chain employs TRBV5-1 and TRBJ1-1, with D possibly matching TRBD1 (6 bases). V lost 1 base and J lost 5, with 15 bases in between. Germline CDR1 reads SGHRS; CDR2 reads YFSETQ. This CDR3 spans 15 amino acids.

The chain combines TRBV19 with TRBJ1-2; 7 nucleotides match TRBD1. V shed 7 bases, J shed 5 bases, and the junction held 10 bases outside the gene matches. The CDR3 length is 14 residues. CDR1 and CDR2 (germline): LNHDA, SQIVND (reference sequence). As DNA, the CDR3 is TGTGCCAGTACCCGACAGGGCTCCACATATGGCTACACCTTC. Translation gives CASTRQGSTYGYTF.

The table lists this clonotype with a few counts. The chain couples TRBV5-1 to TRBJ2-3; 13 nucleotides align to TRBD2. In germline, CDR1 is SGHRS, CDR2 YFSETQ. With 1 base clipped from V and 6 bases from J, the junction kept 5 bases outside the gene matches. The CDR3 consists of 16 residues. CDR3 DNA: TGCGCCAGCAGCTTGATAGGACTAGCGGGGGTGGATACGCAGTATTTT. As protein: CASSLIGLAGVDTQYF. Variable domain in full (rest from reference TRBV5-1 and TRBJ2-3): KAGVTQTPRYLIKTRGQQVTLSCSPISGHRSVSWYQQTPGQGLQFLFEYFSETQRNKGNFPGRFSGRQFSNSRSEMNVSTLELGDSALYLCASSLIGLAGVDTQYFGPGTRLTVL.

This clonotype was seen at least ten times. The chain uses TRBV7-8 and TRBJ1-1; no firm D call. CDR1 SGHVS and CDR2 FQNEAQ come from the germline V gene. This CDR3 comprises 14 residues. Between the trimmed V and J ends, which lost 5 bases and 6 bases, there was a span of 16 bases. CDR3 protein: CASSPDQIGSEAFF. The CDR3 DNA is TGTGCCAGCAGCCCTGACCAGATAGGGTCTGAAGCTTTCTTT.

The chain carries TRBV20-1 and TRBJ2-7; weak D call: TRBD1 (6 bases). This CDR3 has 13 residues. The germline V gene has CDR1 DFQATT and CDR2 SNEGSKA (reference sequence). Trimming took off 5 bases at V and 3 bases at J, with 14 bases between the two ends. The CDR3 reads CSAPGTPDYEQYF. In DNA, the CDR3 is TGCAGTGCTCCCGGGACACCTGACTACGAGCAGTACTTC.

The rearrangement uses TRBV7-8 and TRBJ1-1, with TRBD1 matching over 8 bases. The CDR3 is 15 residues long. Germline values: CDR1 SGHVS, CDR2 FQNEAQ. V lost 5 bases and J lost 4; bases outside the gene matches: 9. As DNA, the CDR3 is TGTGCCAGCAGCCCCGACAGGGGAAGGGGCACTGAAGCTTTCTTT. Amino acid sequence: CASSPDRGRGTEAFF.

This clonotype was counted at least ten times. The chain carries TRBV6-1 and TRBJ2-4; 9 nucleotides align to TRBD1. Trimming removed 4 bases from V and 0 bases from J; junction bases left unmatched: 4. The CDR3 extends over 16 amino acids. Germline CDR1 and CDR2: MNHNS and SASEGT. CDR3 sequence (DNA): TGTGCCAGCAGTGCCACGGGACAGGGAGCCAAAAACATTCAGTACTTC. This translates into CASSATGQGAKNIQYF.

This clonotype was seen only a few times. The V and J genes are TRBV27 and TRBJ2-1; TRBD1 matches 8 bases. Trimming cost V 5 bases and J 2 bases; bases outside gene matches: 11. Germline-derived CDR1 and CDR2 are MNHEY and SMNVEV (reference sequence). The CDR3 extends over 17 amino acids. DNA of the CDR3: TGTGCCAGCAGTCCATCGACAGGGGATGACCCCTACAATGAGCAGTTCTTC. Translated, it gives CASSPSTGDDPYNEQFF.

This clonotype was detected a few times. The CDR3 loop is CASSLRASGSAVVGETQYF. The CDR3 DNA reads TGTGCCAGCAGTTTGAGGGCTAGCGGGAGCGCTGTGGTAGGAGAGACCCAGTACTTC. The J gene is TRBJ2-5, the V gene TRBV5-4; TRBD2 matches at 10 bases. V lost 5 bases to trimming and J lost 4 bases; unmatched junction nucleotides: 20. Germline CDR1 reads SGHNT; CDR2 reads YYREEE (reference sequence). This CDR3 region has 19 residues.

The chain carries TRBV20-1 and TRBJ1-1; D perhaps matches TRBD1 (5 bases). The CDR3 extends over 11 amino acids. Germline CDR1 DFQATT, CDR2 SNEGSKA (reference sequence). Trimming left V 7 bases short and J 3 bases short, with 9 bases between. The CDR3 region has the DNA TGCAGTGGGGGAGGGGACACTGAAGCTTTCTTT. Amino acids: CSGGGDTEAFF.

In this sample, this clonotype turned up a few times. The CDR3 here is CASSLDWEADGYTF. The CDR3 DNA reads as TGTGCCAGCAGCTTGGATTGGGAGGCTGATGGCTACACCTTC. The chain recombines TRBV5-6 with TRBJ1-2; D remains unclear. Between the trimmed V and J ends, which lost 0 bases and 6 bases, there was a span of 12 bases. The CDR3 totals 14 residues. Germline CDR1 and CDR2: SGHDT and YYEEEE. The full variable domain, completed using reference TRBV5-6 and TRBJ1-2, is DAGVTQSPTHLIKTRGQQVTLRCSPKSGHDTVSWYQQALGQGPQFIFQYYEEEERQRGNFPDRFSGHQFPNYSSELNVNALLLGDSALYLCASSLDWEADGYTFGSGTRLTVV.

This clonotype was recorded at least ten times. This chain uses TRBV19 with TRBJ1-5; 8 bases agree with TRBD1. The CDR3 sequence is 15 residues long. Per germline, CDR1 LNHDA and CDR2 SQIVND (reference sequence). Trimming removed 9 bases from V and 2 bases from J; junction bases left unmatched: 9. The CDR3 DNA reads as TGTGCCAGCCAGACAGGGGAAGAGGGCAATCAGCCCCAGCATTTT. Protein: CASQTGEEGNQPQHF.

This clonotype was observed a few times. The genes are TRBV19 and TRBJ2-1; TRBD2 matches at 7 bases. The germline V gene has CDR1 LNHDA and CDR2 SQIVND (reference sequence). This CDR3 is 17 amino acids long. V was clipped by 0 bases and J by 9 bases; unmatched bases: 14. The chain's CDR3 is CASSIDQGGTTKGEQFF. In nucleotides, the CDR3 is TGTGCCAGTAGTATAGATCAGGGCGGGACTACAAAGGGTGAGCAGTTCTTC.

This chain uses TRBV27 with TRBJ2-5, with no clear D. The germline CDR1 and CDR2 sequences are MNHEY and SMNVEV (reference sequence). The ends were cut back, 7 bases at V and 5 bases at J, with 8 bases in the middle. CDR3 length equals 11 residues. The DNA of the CDR3 is TGTGCCAGCAAGTTGTCGGAGACCCAGTACTTC. As protein: CASKLSETQYF.

The V gene is TRBV12-3 or TRBV12-4, the J gene TRBJ2-7; no firm D call. The CDR3 contains 15 residues. The ends were cut back, 2 bases at V and 0 bases at J, with 11 bases in the middle. For the CDR3, the DNA is TGTGCCAGCAGTTTAATAGCCGGAAACTCCTACGAGCAGTACTTC. Amino acids: CASSLIAGNSYEQYF.

CDR3 DNA: TGTGCCAGCAGCTTAGAGAGCGTAGCGGGGGACACAGATACGCAGTATTTT. It is translated as CASSLESVAGDTDTQYF. The chain employs TRBV11-2 and TRBJ2-3, with 9 bases that match TRBD2. CDR1 is SGHAT and CDR2 is FQNNGV in the germline V gene. J lost 2 bases, V lost 0 bases, and 6 bases had no gene match. The CDR3 spans 17 residues.

The rearrangement joins TRBV6-6 to TRBJ2-3; 12 positions match TRBD2. Germline assignment: CDR1 MNHNY and CDR2 SVGAGI (reference sequence). The CDR3 runs to 16 residues. J lost 5 bases, V lost 4 bases, and 7 bases had no gene match. The CDR3 DNA follows: TGTGCCAGCAGTTCCCTTACTAGCGGGGGGCGAGATACGCAGTATTTT. Translation: CASSSLTSGGRDTQYF.

The chain couples TRBV6-5 to TRBJ1-1; D call uncertain. The V end lost 8 bases, the J end lost 5 bases, and 9 bases lay between the germline ends. This CDR3 is 11 amino acids long. The germline CDR1 and CDR2 sequences are MNHEY and SVGAGI. DNA for the CDR3: TGTGCCAGCCTTAAGATAACTGAAGCTTTCTTT. It codes for CASLKITEAFF.

This clonotype appeared a few times. The chain has TRBV7-8 and TRBJ2-2, with 9 bases fitting TRBD2. The germline gives CDR1 SGHVS, CDR2 FQNEAQ. The CDR3 spans 17 residues. The J segment lost 6 bases and the V segment lost 5 bases, leaving 13 bases of the junction unmatched. CDR3 sequence (DNA): TGTGCCAGCAGCCCCCCCCTCCTAGCGGGATTAGCCGGGGAGCTGTTTTTT. Its protein is CASSPPLLAGLAGELFF.

This clonotype has only a few counts. The V call is TRBV27, the J call TRBJ1-4, with D perhaps matching TRBD1 (6 bases). Germline lookup yields CDR1 MNHEY and CDR2 SMNVEV (reference sequence). Trimming shortened V by 3 bases and J by 5 bases, and 10 bases separated the two germline ends. The CDR3 extends over 14 amino acids. This chain's CDR3 is CASSFGQGNEKLFF. As DNA, the CDR3 is TGTGCCAGCAGTTTTGGGCAGGGGAATGAAAAACTGTTTTTT.